This passage covers 26 T cell receptor beta chains from one sample sequenced in a study of blood T cell repertoires in COVID-19. Sequencing was performed with immunoSEQ multiplex PCR; in TCRdb, only in-frame clones are kept and a portion is missing. The top ten clones hold 2% to 2.5% of a sample with about 150,000 clones, around nine tenths of them seen once. The specimen was peripheral blood. Receptor source: a man in his forties or fifties who had recovered from COVID-19.

The gene calls are TRBV5-1 and TRBJ2-6, with D unresolved. CDR1 is SGHRS, CDR2 YFSETQ, per germline. CDR3 length: 15 amino acids. V lost 0 bases and J lost 1, with 5 bases in between. The CDR3 reads CASSLVPSGANVLTF. The CDR3 coding sequence is TGCGCCAGCAGCTTGGTTCCTTCTGGGGCCAACGTCCTGACTTTC.

The chain has TRBV6-2 or TRBV6-3 and TRBJ2-3; D unclear. This CDR3 has 11 residues. V was pared by 5 bases and J by 4 bases, with 4 bases between. Per germline, CDR1 MNHEY and CDR2 SVGEGT. CDR3 residues: CASSASDTQYF. DNA for the CDR3: TGTGCCAGCAGTGCGTCAGATACGCAGTATTTT.

The CDR3 nucleotides are TGCGCCAGCAGCTTGGGGACAGGAGGGACCCCTGAAGCTTTCTTT. Residues: CASSLGTGGTPEAFF. V and J are TRBV5-1 and TRBJ1-1; 7 bases agree with TRBD1. Germline V gives CDR1 SGHRS, CDR2 YFSETQ. CDR3 length: 15 residues. With V trimmed by 0 bases and J by 6 bases, 8 bases remained unmatched.

V is TRBV24-1 and J is TRBJ2-3; 9 nucleotides agree with TRBD1. This CDR3 is built from 14 residues. J lost 7 bases, V lost 7 bases, and 8 bases had no gene match. Germline CDR1 is KGHDR and CDR2 is SFDVKD. The CDR3 DNA reads as TGTGCCACCAGCGACCGGGACAGGGTAAATACGCAGTATTTT. This translates into CATSDRDRVNTQYF.

V is TRBV2 and J is TRBJ2-7; 9 bases match TRBD1. The V and J ends lost 6 bases and 0 bases, in that order; junction bases with no gene match: 6. The CDR3 runs to 15 residues. In germline, CDR1 is SNHLY, CDR2 FYNNEI. CDR3 nucleotide sequence: TGTGCCAGCAGGAGGGGACAGGGTAACTCCTACGAGCAGTACTTC. Translated, it gives CASRRGQGNSYEQYF.

This rearrangement joins TRBV3-1 (or the pseudogene TRBV3-2) to TRBJ2-5, with TRBD1 matching 7 bases. V trimming: 0 bases; J trimming: 2 bases; junction bases outside the gene matches: 6. This CDR3 has 16 amino acids. CDR1 is LGHDT, CDR2 YNNKEL, per germline (reference sequence). In nucleotides, the CDR3 is TGTGCCAGCAGCCAAGAGCTGATACAGGGGCAAGAGACCCAGTACTTC. It codes for CASSQELIQGQETQYF.

The CDR3 here is CASSLASTSADTQYF. In nucleotides, the CDR3 is TGCGCCAGCAGCTTGGCCTCGACTAGTGCAGATACGCAGTATTTT. The chain uses TRBV5-1 and TRBJ2-3, with TRBD2 as a possible D gene (6 bases). The V end lost 0 bases, the J end lost 4 bases, and 12 bases lay between the germline ends. The CDR3 contains 15 residues. Germline values: CDR1 SGHRS, CDR2 YFSETQ.

The chain employs TRBV28 and TRBJ2-7; 9 nucleotides match TRBD2. Germline-derived CDR1 and CDR2 are MDHEN and SYDVKM. V trimming: 5 bases; J trimming: 0 bases; junction bases outside the gene matches: 8. The CDR3 totals 16 residues. The chain's CDR3 is CASSPLAGANSYEQYF. The CDR3 nucleotides read TGTGCCAGCAGTCCTTTAGCGGGGGCAAACTCCTACGAGCAGTACTTC.

The CDR3 protein is CASSFLRDRGSQYF. The CDR3 bases are TGTGCCAGCAGTTTCCTCCGGGACAGGGGAAGTCAGTACTTC. The chain couples TRBV28 to TRBJ2-7; 10 bases are shared with TRBD1. With V trimmed by 3 bases and J by 10 bases, 9 bases remained unmatched. CDR3 length: 14 amino acids. Germline-derived CDR1 and CDR2 are MDHEN and SYDVKM. The complete variable domain, with remaining parts taken from reference TRBV28 and TRBJ2-7, reads DVKVTQSSRYLVKRTGEKVFLECVQDMDHENMFWYRQDPGLGLRLIYFSYDVKMKEKGDIPEGYSVSREKKERFSLILESASTNQTSMYLCASSFLRDRGSQYFGPGTRLTVT.

The chain carries TRBV19 and TRBJ2-5, with D possibly TRBD2 on 5 matching bases. V was trimmed by 5 bases and J by 1 base, leaving 20 bases between them. The CDR3 has 17 amino acids. Per the germline V gene, CDR1 is LNHDA and CDR2 is SQIVND (reference sequence). CDR3 coding DNA: TGTGCCAGTAGTTGGCGTTACCCCGCGGGCCTCCAAGAGACCCAGTACTTC. Amino acids: CASSWRYPAGLQETQYF.

The CDR3 DNA sequence: TGCGCCAGCAGCCCGCCGGGGGGACAGGGCTCAGATACGCAGTATTTT. Translated: CASSPPGGQGSDTQYF. J is TRBJ2-3 and V is TRBV5-1; 9 positions match TRBD1. The CDR3 loop spans 16 amino acids. Germline V gene data show CDR1 as SGHRS and CDR2 as YFSETQ. V lost 4 bases and J lost 4; bases outside the gene matches: 10.

The rearrangement uses TRBV2 and TRBJ1-5; 10 bases map to TRBD1. The CDR3 extends over 16 amino acids. Germline V gene lookup returns CDR1 SNHLY and CDR2 FYNNEI. V dropped 6 bases and J dropped 5; count of bases not matched to a gene: 10. The CDR3 region has the DNA TGTGCCAGCAGCCTCCGGGACAGGGGTCAGCATCAGCCCCAGCATTTT. This translates into CASSLRDRGQHQPQHF.

This clone has just a few counts. CDR3 sequence: CASSLRTSGTYNEQFF. The DNA of the CDR3 is TGTGCCAGCAGCTTAAGGACTAGCGGAACCTACAATGAGCAGTTCTTC. The chain is built from TRBV7-2 and TRBJ2-1; 10 positions agree with TRBD2. The CDR3 totals 16 residues. J was trimmed by 2 bases and V by 2 bases; bases with no gene match: 3. Germline assignment: CDR1 SGHTA and CDR2 FQGNSA.

The J gene is TRBJ1-1, the V gene TRBV5-1; 7 bases are a match to TRBD1. V was clipped by 2 bases and J by 1 base; unmatched bases: 5. CDR3 length: 15 residues. Germline V gene lookup returns CDR1 SGHRS and CDR2 YFSETQ. The CDR3 sequence: CASSFKQGTNTEAFF. CDR3 DNA: TGCGCCAGCAGCTTTAAACAGGGGACGAACACTGAAGCTTTCTTT.

The chain carries TRBV28 and TRBJ2-7; 12 positions agree with TRBD2. Germline V gene sequence: CDR1 MDHEN, CDR2 SYDVKM. The CDR3 totals 14 residues. The junction had 4 bases not matched to a gene; V was cut back by 7 bases and J by 3 bases. DNA of the CDR3: TGTGCCAGCACCGAACTAGCGGGAGGCTACGAGCAGTACTTC. It encodes CASTELAGGYEQYF. Together with reference TRBV28 and TRBJ2-7, the CDR3 gives the full variable domain: DVKVTQSSRYLVKRTGEKVFLECVQDMDHENMFWYRQDPGLGLRLIYFSYDVKMKEKGDIPEGYSVSREKKERFSLILESASTNQTSMYLCASTELAGGYEQYFGPGTRLTVT.

The chain couples TRBV7-9 to TRBJ2-1; tentatively, D is TRBD2 (6 bases). This CDR3 has 14 residues. Trimming left V 2 bases short and J 6 bases short, with 11 bases between. Looked up from germline, CDR1 is SEHNR and CDR2 is FQNEAQ (reference sequence). The CDR3 DNA reads TGTGCCAGCAGCTTAAGGGACTTTTTCAATGAGCAGTTCTTC. This gives the protein CASSLRDFFNEQFF.

This clone was seen a few times. This chain links TRBV7-9 with TRBJ1-6; no firm D call. With 1 base removed from V and 7 bases from J, the gap between germline ends came to 17 bases. Germline V gene sequence: CDR1 SEHNR, CDR2 FQNEAQ (reference sequence). This CDR3 contains 17 residues. CDR3 in DNA: TGTGCCAGCAGCTTAGTCAAGTTAGGGAGGAGAAATTCACCCCTCCACTTT. Protein sequence: CASSLVKLGRRNSPLHF. The entire variable domain, with the rest obtained from reference TRBV7-9 and TRBJ1-6, is as follows: DTGVSQNPRHKITKRGQNVTFRCDPISEHNRLYWYRQTLGQGPEFLTYFQNEAQLEKSRLLSDRFSAERPKGSFSTLEIQRTEQGDSAMYLCASSLVKLGRRNSPLHFGNGTRLTVT.

CDR3 region: CASSKPSGGRVNSGNTIYF. CDR3 nucleotide sequence: TGTGCCAGCAGCAAACCCTCGGGTGGCAGAGTAAACTCTGGAAACACCATATATTTT. The chain carries TRBV21-1 and TRBJ1-3. TRBV21-1 is a recognized pseudogene. The CDR3 has 19 residues.

The chain employs TRBV7-3 and TRBJ2-5, with D tentatively TRBD2 (6 bases). The CDR3 sequence is 14 residues long. V lost 5 bases, J lost 4 bases, and 14 bases lay in between. Germline assignment: CDR1 SGHTA and CDR2 FQGTGA. CDR3 nucleotide sequence: TGTGCCAGCAGCCACGGGACTTTGGGAGAGACCCAGTACTTC. Translated, it gives CASSHGTLGETQYF. Drawing the rest from reference TRBV7-3 and TRBJ2-5, the complete variable domain is GAGVSQTPSNKVTEKGKYVELRCDPISGHTALYWYRQSLGQGPEFLIYFQGTGAADDSGLPNDRFFAVRPEGSVSTLKIQRTERGDSAVYLCASSHGTLGETQYFGPGTRLLVL.

This chain uses TRBV4-3 with TRBJ1-2, with D perhaps matching TRBD1 (5 bases). From germline, CDR1 is LGHNA and CDR2 YSLEER. V was pared by 0 bases and J by 7 bases, with 18 bases between. The CDR3 extends over 16 amino acids. CDR3 residues: CASSQDTRAVAIGYTF. DNA for the CDR3: TGCGCCAGCAGCCAAGATACCAGGGCAGTCGCTATTGGCTACACCTTC.

The gene calls are TRBV4-3 and TRBJ1-1; 8 bases are a match to TRBD1. Unmatched junction bases numbered 6, after V lost 6 bases and J lost 3 bases. This CDR3 region has 14 residues. Germline values: CDR1 LGHNA, CDR2 YSLEER. Written as DNA, the CDR3 is TGCGCCAGCAGAGTTACAGGGGGGGACACTGAAGCTTTCTTT. Amino acids: CASRVTGGDTEAFF.

J is TRBJ2-7 and V is TRBV11-2; 10 bases map to TRBD2. There are 15 residues in the CDR3. Germline CDR1 reads SGHAT; CDR2 reads FQNNGV. With 2 bases clipped from V and 3 bases from J, the junction kept 4 bases outside the gene matches. CDR3 region: CASSLQTSGFYEQYF. CDR3 coding DNA: TGTGCCAGCAGCTTACAGACTAGCGGGTTCTACGAGCAGTACTTC. The full variable domain, completed using reference TRBV11-2 and TRBJ2-7, is EAGVAQSPRYKIIEKRQSVAFWCNPISGHATLYWYQQILGQGPKLLIQFQNNGVVDDSQLPKDRFSAERLKGVDSTLKIQPAKLEDSAVYLCASSLQTSGFYEQYFGPGTRLTVT.

This rearrangement joins TRBV2 to TRBJ1-1; 7 bases align to TRBD1. Per the germline V gene, CDR1 is SNHLY and CDR2 is FYNNEI. This CDR3 spans 13 amino acids. The trim removed 8 bases at V and 1 base at J, leaving 4 bases unmatched. The CDR3 spells CASEGTANTEAFF. The CDR3 DNA is TGTGCCAGCGAGGGGACAGCGAACACTGAAGCTTTCTTT.

This clone was found a few times. The CDR3: CASSQGQAESSPLHF. CDR3 nucleotides: TGCGCCAGCAGCCAAGGACAGGCGGAAAGTTCACCCCTCCACTTT. This chain links TRBV4-3 with TRBJ1-6; TRBD1 is a possible D gene (6 bases). The germline V gene has CDR1 LGHNA and CDR2 YSLEER. V was trimmed by 1 base and J by 9 bases, leaving 13 bases between them. The CDR3 is 15 amino acids.

J is TRBJ1-2 and V is TRBV28; the match to TRBD1 covers 7 bases. Trimming removed 10 bases from V and 6 bases from J; junction bases left unmatched: 5. Per the germline V gene, CDR1 is MDHEN and CDR2 is SYDVKM. This CDR3 has 11 amino acids. CDR3 loop: CAILGGDGYTF. CDR3 in DNA: TGTGCCATTCTAGGGGGCGATGGCTACACCTTC.

This clone was observed a single time. This chain uses TRBV11-2 with TRBJ1-1; a possible D gene is TRBD1 (5 bases). V was cut by 6 bases and J by 0 bases, with 8 bases left in between. Per the germline V gene, CDR1 is SGHAT and CDR2 is FQNNGV. This CDR3 spans 13 amino acids. The DNA for the CDR3 is TGTGCCAGCAGGCGGGGCATGAACACTGAAGCTTTCTTT. It yields the protein CASRRGMNTEAFF.